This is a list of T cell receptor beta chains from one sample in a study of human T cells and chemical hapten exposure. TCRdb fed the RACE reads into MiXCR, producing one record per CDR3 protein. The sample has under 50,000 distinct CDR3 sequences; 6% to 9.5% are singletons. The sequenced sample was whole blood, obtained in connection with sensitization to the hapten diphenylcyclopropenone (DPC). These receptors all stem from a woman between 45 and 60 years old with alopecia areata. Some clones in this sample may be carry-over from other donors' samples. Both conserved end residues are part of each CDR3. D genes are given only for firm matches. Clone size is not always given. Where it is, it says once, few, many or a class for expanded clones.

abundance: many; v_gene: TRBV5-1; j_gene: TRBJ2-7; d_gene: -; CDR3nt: TGCGCCAGCAGCTTGACCTCGAAGCCCCTCTACGAGCAGTACTTC; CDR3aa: CASSLTSKPLYEQYF
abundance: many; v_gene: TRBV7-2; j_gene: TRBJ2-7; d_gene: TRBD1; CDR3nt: TGTGCCAGCAGCCTACAGGGGGCGCCCGACTACGAGCAGTACTTC; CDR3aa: CASSLQGAPDYEQYF
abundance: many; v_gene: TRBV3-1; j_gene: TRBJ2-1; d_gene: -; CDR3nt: TGTGCCAGCAGCCAAGAAATAGCGACCAATGAGCAGTTCTTC; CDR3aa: CASSQEIATNEQFF
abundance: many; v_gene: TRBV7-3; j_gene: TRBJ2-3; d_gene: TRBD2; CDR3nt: TGTGCCAGCAGCTCGATAGCGGGGGGCACAGATACGCAGTATTTT; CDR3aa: CASSSIAGGTDTQYF
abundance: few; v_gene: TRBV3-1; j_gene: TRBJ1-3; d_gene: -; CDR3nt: TGTGCCAGCAGCCTAGGACAAGGAAACACCATATATTTT; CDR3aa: CASSLGQGNTIYF
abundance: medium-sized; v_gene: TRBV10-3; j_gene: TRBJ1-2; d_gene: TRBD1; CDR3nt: TGTGCCATCAGTTTTTTAGACAGGGACGGCTACACCTTC; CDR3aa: CAISFLDRDGYTF
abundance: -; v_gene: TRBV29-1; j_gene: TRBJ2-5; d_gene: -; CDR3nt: TGCAGCTTCCACGGTACCTTCGAGACCCAGTACTTC; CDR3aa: CSFHGTFETQYF
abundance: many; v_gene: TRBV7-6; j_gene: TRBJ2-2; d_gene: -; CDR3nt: TGTGCCAGCAGCTCAAACAGGGTGCAGCTGTTTTTT; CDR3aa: CASSSNRVQLFF
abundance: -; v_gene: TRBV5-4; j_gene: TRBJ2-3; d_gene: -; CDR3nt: TGTGCCAGCAGCGGCGGGGCTCTTATTAAAGCAGATACGCAGTATTTT; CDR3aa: CASSGGALIKADTQYF
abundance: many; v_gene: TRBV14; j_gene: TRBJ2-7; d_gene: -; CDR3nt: TGTGCCAGCAGCCAAGTAGCACACCGGGCCGAGCAGTACTTC; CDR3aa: CASSQVAHRAEQYF
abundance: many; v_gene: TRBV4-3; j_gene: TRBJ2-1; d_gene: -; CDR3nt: TGCGCCAGCAGCCAAGGGAGGTTGAGCGATGAGCAGTTCTTC; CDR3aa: CASSQGRLSDEQFF
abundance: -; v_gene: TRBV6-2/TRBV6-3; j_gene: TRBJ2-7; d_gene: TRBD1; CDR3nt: TGTGCCAGCAGGGTCTACAGGGGCCCGTCCTACGAGCAGTACTTC; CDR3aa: CASRVYRGPSYEQYF
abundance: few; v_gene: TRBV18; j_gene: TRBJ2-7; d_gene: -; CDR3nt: TGTGCCAGCTCCTTTGGGGCGGGATGGTACGAGCAGTACTTC; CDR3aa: CASSFGAGWYEQYF
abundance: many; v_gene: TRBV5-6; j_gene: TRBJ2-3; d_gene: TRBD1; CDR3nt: TGTGCCAGCAGCCCCCGACAGGGCGGTACAGATACGCAGTATTTT; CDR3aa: CASSPRQGGTDTQYF
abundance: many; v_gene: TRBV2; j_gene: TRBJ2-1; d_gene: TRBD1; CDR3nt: TGTGCCAGCAGTGGCGGACAGGGGGCCAAGGATGAGCAGTTCTTC; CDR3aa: CASSGGQGAKDEQFF
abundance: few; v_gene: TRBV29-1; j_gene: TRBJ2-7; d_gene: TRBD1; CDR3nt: TGCAGCGTTGAGGGACAGGGGGTTTACGAGCAGTACTTC; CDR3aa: CSVEGQGVYEQYF
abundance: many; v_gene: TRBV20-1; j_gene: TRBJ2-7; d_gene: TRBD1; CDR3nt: TGCAGTGCTCGACCGGGACAGGCGATTTACGAGCAGTACTTC; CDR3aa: CSARPGQAIYEQYF
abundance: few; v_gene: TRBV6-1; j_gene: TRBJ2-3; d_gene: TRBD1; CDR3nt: TGTGCCAGCAGTCAGACAGGGGGGACCACAGATACGCAGTATTTT; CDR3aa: CASSQTGGTTDTQYF
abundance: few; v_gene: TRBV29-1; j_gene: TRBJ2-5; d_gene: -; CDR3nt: TGCAGCGTTGGGCCCGCCCAAGAGACCCAGTACTTC; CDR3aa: CSVGPAQETQYF
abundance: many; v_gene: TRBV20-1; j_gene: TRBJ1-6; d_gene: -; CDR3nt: TGCAGTGCTCCCCCGGGCGGCTCCTATAATTCACCCCTCCACTTT; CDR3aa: CSAPPGGSYNSPLHF